The rows below give T cell receptor beta chains drawn from one sample of a study of cytomegalovirus exposure and HLA in healthy donors. Generated by immunoSEQ multiplex PCR, the TCRdb table keeps only in-frame clones and is missing some. The repertoire has about 200,000 clones, approximately 80% of them found once; the top ten carry more than 0.6%. The sequencing sample was made of PBMCs. The receptors were gathered from a boy between 2 and 15 years old in good health and CMV-seronegative. Each CDR3 is given with its conserved first and last residue. A D gene is named only where the DNA matches it firmly.

d_gene	v_gene	j_gene	CDR3nt	CDR3aa
-	TRBV4-1	TRBJ2-7	TGCGCCAGCAGCTCCCGGGACAACTCCTACGAGCAGTACTTC	CASSSRDNSYEQYF
-	TRBV7-9	TRBJ1-1	TGTGCCAGCAGCTTAGCTGGGGGGATGAACACTGAAGCTTTCTTT	CASSLAGGMNTEAFF
-	TRBV28	TRBJ1-5	TGTGCCAGCAGTTTAGGCGGATCCAATCAGCCCCAGCATTTT	CASSLGGSNQPQHF
TRBD2	TRBV6-6	TRBJ2-2	TGTGCCAGCAGTGGCGGGACTAGGGGGAACACCGGGGAGCTGTTTTTT	CASSGGTRGNTGELFF
-	TRBV30	TRBJ2-7	TGTGCCTGGAGTGTAACCCGAACGTGGCCCGCCCCCTACGAGCAGTACTTC	CAWSVTRTWPAPYEQYF
-	TRBV30	TRBJ1-2	TGTGCCCTCTTGAGGGGGAACTATGGCTACACCTTC	CALLRGNYGYTF
TRBD2	TRBV9	TRBJ2-3	TGTGCCAGCAGCGGAAGCCCGGGGAGCGGGACCACAGATACGCAGTATTTT	CASSGSPGSGTTDTQYF
-	TRBV9	TRBJ1-2	TGTGCCAGCAGCGTAGGCGGGACCCGCTACACCTTC	CASSVGGTRYTF
TRBD1	TRBV13	TRBJ1-2	TGTGCCAGCAGCTTAGGAAGGACGACCATGGGACAGAGAACTCACTATGGCTACACCTTC	CASSLGRTTMGQRTHYGYTF
TRBD1	TRBV30	TRBJ2-7	TGTGCCTGGAGAAAAAGGACAGGGCAGCCCTACGAGCAGTACTTC	CAWRKRTGQPYEQYF
TRBD2	TRBV13	TRBJ2-1	TGTGCCAGCAGCACTCCTAGCGGGAGATCCTACAATGAGCAGTTCTTC	CASSTPSGRSYNEQFF
TRBD1	TRBV7-6	TRBJ1-1	TGTGCCAGCAGTGCTGGGACAGGGAACACTGAAGCTTTCTTT	CASSAGTGNTEAFF
-	TRBV18	TRBJ2-5	TGTGCCAGCTCACCCGACATCCAAGAGACCCAGTACTTC	CASSPDIQETQYF
-	TRBV19	TRBJ2-5	TGTGCCAGTAGTATAACCGCACAGGTCGCCCACGGAGAGACCCAGTACTTC	CASSITAQVAHGETQYF